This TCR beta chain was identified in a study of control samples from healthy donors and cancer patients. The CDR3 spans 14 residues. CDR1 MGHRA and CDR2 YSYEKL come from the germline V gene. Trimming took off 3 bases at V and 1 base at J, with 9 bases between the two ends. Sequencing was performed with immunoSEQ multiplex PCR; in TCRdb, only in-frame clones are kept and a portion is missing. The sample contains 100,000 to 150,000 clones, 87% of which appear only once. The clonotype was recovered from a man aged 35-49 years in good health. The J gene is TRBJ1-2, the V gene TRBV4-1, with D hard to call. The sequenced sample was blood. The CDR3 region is CASSHRDLNYGYTF. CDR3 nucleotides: TGCGCCAGCAGCCACCGGGATCTTAACTATGGCTACACCTTC.